This TCR beta chain was profiled in a study of blood T cell repertoires in COVID-19. Study-wide background: The analysed material was cDNA or gDNA that came from T cells, B-cell-depleted T cells, or PBMCs.

Ages ranged from about 18 to 89 years, with residence in more than 20 US areas. Cohort placement rested on clinical history that participants reported themselves. All recovered Cohort 3 donors got two negative PCRs, got clearance, or saw symptom resolution. Trimming took 4 bases from V and 8 from J, leaving 14 bases between them. The CDR3 has 13 residues. Per the germline V gene, CDR1 is LNHDA and CDR2 is SQIVND (reference sequence). This table comes from immunoSEQ multiplex PCR, and its TCRdb copy is limited to in-frame clones, with some not included. The sample has approximately 440,000 clones, around 90% seen once.

The sequencing input was PBMCs or T cells enriched from blood (not recorded which). The rearrangement links TRBV19 to TRBJ1-2; D is possibly TRBD1 (5 bases). The TCR sequence derives from a man aged 18 to 30 who had recovered from COVID-19. CDR3: CASSNRGPRGYTF. The CDR3 bases are TGTGCCAGTAGTAATAGGGGTCCACGAGGCTACACCTTC.